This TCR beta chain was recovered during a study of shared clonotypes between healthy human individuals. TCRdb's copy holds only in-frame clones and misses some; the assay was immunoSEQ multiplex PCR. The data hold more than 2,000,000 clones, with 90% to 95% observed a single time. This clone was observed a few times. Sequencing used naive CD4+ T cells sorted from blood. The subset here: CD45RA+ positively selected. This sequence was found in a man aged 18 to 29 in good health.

The CDR3: CAWQGRLNTEAFF. CDR3 nucleotides: TGTGCCTGGCAGGGTAGGTTAAACACTGAAGCTTTCTTT. The V and J genes are TRBV30 and TRBJ1-1, with D perhaps matching TRBD1 (5 bases). CDR3 length equals 13 residues. The germline V gene encodes CDR1 GTSNPN and CDR2 SVGIG (reference sequence). The V end lost 5 bases, the J end lost 2 bases, and 12 bases lay between the germline ends.